This is a list of T cell receptor beta chains from one sample in a study of T cells expressing NK-cell markers. After re-calling the 5' RACE reads, TCRdb lists one entry per CDR3 protein, DNA absent. Seen in this sample are hundreds of thousands of distinct CDR3 sequences; the ten most common clones hold roughly 3.4%. The sequencing sample was made of blood T cells: a sorted CD56 or NKG2C T cell subset, CD4+ or CD8+ T cells, or bulk PBMC T cells (not recorded which). The receptor set was obtained from a man aged 18 to 35 in good health. Both conserved end residues are part of each CDR3.

CDR3	V	J
CASSPEVGRMAKNIQYF	TRBV7-8	TRBJ2-4
CASSPVADDEQFF	TRBV27	TRBJ2-1
CASSLGQSTETQYF	TRBV7-9	TRBJ2-5
CASSPPSRVGGELFF	TRBV18	TRBJ2-2
CASSQDLGHEQFF	TRBV4-3	TRBJ2-1
CASSLLTGGLNEKLFF	TRBV5-5	TRBJ1-4
CASSESARGVTEAFF	TRBV10-2	TRBJ1-1
CASTGLAGRETQYF	TRBV7-9	TRBJ2-5
CASSSEGGELFF	TRBV7-8	TRBJ2-2
CASRSGQGRHIQYF	TRBV5-1	TRBJ2-4
CASSVVLGSTEAFF	TRBV9	TRBJ1-1
CASSPEPRAHEQYF	TRBV27	TRBJ2-7
CASSYSPRSSYNEQFF	TRBV6-5	TRBJ2-1
CASSKRLAGGKNEQFF	TRBV21-1	TRBJ2-1
CASSGRGRDKNEQFF	TRBV6-1	TRBJ2-1
CASSRGLAGEFYEQYF	TRBV14	TRBJ2-7
CASSLAPGQGSVYEQYF	TRBV5-1	TRBJ2-7
CRGNRLAAFTDTQYF	TRBV20-1	TRBJ2-3
CASSWDRPGGELFF	TRBV6-5	TRBJ2-2
CAWRGVSSSTDTQYF	TRBV30	TRBJ2-3
CASSHLAGAGAGEQFF	TRBV12-3/TRBV12-4	TRBJ2-1
CASDREVAEAFF	TRBV2	TRBJ1-1
CASSLRSTGEQFF	TRBV12-3/TRBV12-4	TRBJ2-1
CASSLGPPAGYTGELFF	TRBV5-1	TRBJ2-2
CASSAAGADYGYTF	TRBV6-1	TRBJ1-2
CATSRDGGLGQPQHF	TRBV15	TRBJ1-5
CASSYQVRNYEQYF	TRBV6-2/TRBV6-3	TRBJ2-7
CATSGRLVGHEQFF	TRBV15	TRBJ2-1
CAISGQRSTGNTIYF	TRBV10-3	TRBJ1-3
CASSLRLAGGGEETQYF	TRBV5-1	TRBJ2-5
CASTRGQQDTQYF	TRBV12-3/TRBV12-4	TRBJ2-3
CASSLVGLAYNEQFF	TRBV12-3/TRBV12-4	TRBJ2-1
CSAQKGLPYNEQFF	TRBV20-1	TRBJ2-1
CASSQVEDRGFTYEQYF	TRBV4-3	TRBJ2-7
CASSLAGQGNSPLHF	TRBV7-6	TRBJ1-6